This T cell receptor (beta chain) was captured by sequencing in a study of molecular identifiers for immune sequencing clone quantification. Study findings and constraints: Effector cells had over 99% of their molecules in clones above 20 RNA copies, while naive cells had under 1%. Highly expanded clone sizes could end up underestimated if a barcode were shared by identical TCR molecules.

Both previously described methods and listed TCR primers were employed to make bulk TCR libraries. TCRdb re-derived calls from the PCR reads in MiXCR, one entry per CDR3 protein. The sample yields fewer than 350,000 distinct CDR3 sequences, 20% to 25% seen once. This clonotype was counted many times. The antigen is undetermined. V was trimmed by 0 bases and J by 0 bases, leaving 10 bases between them. Germline CDR1 and CDR2: MNHNY and SVGAGI (reference sequence). The CDR3 length is 16 residues. The TCR comes from a human donor in good health. Some libraries in this study had Jurkat cell RNA spiked in. Sequencing input: naive CD8+ T cells from blood, with Jurkat cell RNA spiked in. Subset given: FACS-sorted CD8+CD4-CCR7+CD45RA+ naive T cells. V is TRBV6-6 and J is TRBJ2-3; D gene unclear. CDR3 in amino acids: CASSYSGPHSTDTQYF. CDR3 nucleotides: TGTGCCAGCAGTTACTCAGGGCCCCACAGCACAGATACGCAGTATTTT.